A single sample is the source of the 20 T cell receptor beta chains below, sequenced in a study of T cells in localized non-small cell lung cancer. Only in-frame clones appear in the TCRdb table, and some are missing; sequencing was by immunoSEQ multiplex PCR. This sample has 25,000 or so clones, with 82% found just once. Sequenced here: peripheral blood, sampled before any cancer treatment. Receptors originate from a woman between 35 and 75 years old with stage I lung adenocarcinoma.

V usage is TRBV11-3 and J usage is TRBJ1-1; D is perhaps TRBD1 (5 bases). Trimming took 5 bases from V and 1 from J, leaving 20 bases between them. CDR1 and CDR2 from the germline V gene are SGHNT and YENEEA. The CDR3 spans 17 residues. CDR3 DNA sequence: TGTGCCAGCAGCCAGTCATCCGGGGCGGGAGGGAACACTGAAGCTTTCTTT. Its protein is CASSQSSGAGGNTEAFF.

The chain combines TRBV7-9 with TRBJ1-1; D ambiguous. Germline lookup yields CDR1 SEHNR and CDR2 FQNEAQ (reference sequence). The CDR3 sequence is 14 residues long. Trimming left V 4 bases short and J 9 bases short, with 18 bases between. CDR3 protein: CASSSYLAEDKAFF. DNA of the CDR3: TGTGCCAGCAGCTCCTACCTGGCGGAGGATAAAGCTTTCTTT.

The rearrangement links TRBV9 to TRBJ1-6, with D hard to call. Germline assignment: CDR1 SGDLS and CDR2 YYNGEE. Trimming left V 0 bases short and J 8 bases short, with 12 bases between. This CDR3 region has 15 residues. In DNA form, the CDR3 reads TGTGCCAGCAGCGTAGATCTCCCCCTAGATTCACCCCTCCACTTT. Translation: CASSVDLPLDSPLHF.

The sample holds one count of this clone. The sample has other DNA sequences that encode this CDR3 too. The CDR3 DNA reads as TGTGCCAGTAGTATAGCGGCAGGGGGAGAGCAGTACTTC. The encoded protein is CASSIAAGGEQYF. The chain has TRBV19 and TRBJ2-7; the match to TRBD1 covers 7 bases. Unmatched junction bases numbered 4, after V lost 1 base and J lost 7 bases. The CDR3 covers 13 residues. Germline V lookup: CDR1 LNHDA, CDR2 SQIVND (reference sequence).

The rearrangement links TRBV9 to TRBJ1-5; D ambiguous. The CDR3 contains 16 residues. Trimming cost V 4 bases and J 2 bases, with 16 bases left between them. From germline, CDR1 is SGDLS and CDR2 YYNGEE. In DNA, the CDR3 is TGTGCCAGCAGCCCCGGCTGGGAGGGAGGCAATCAGCCCCAGCATTTT. This sequence encodes CASSPGWEGGNQPQHF.

The chain combines TRBV18 with TRBJ1-2, with 9 positions matching TRBD1. This CDR3 spans 15 amino acids. Germline assignment: CDR1 KGHSH and CDR2 LQKENI. After removal of 2 bases from V and 5 bases from J, the junction contained 6 bases not matched to a gene. CDR3 amino acids: CASSPSGTGTYGYTF. DNA of the CDR3: TGTGCCAGCTCACCATCTGGGACAGGGACTTATGGCTACACCTTC.

The V gene is TRBV7-9, the J gene TRBJ1-2; 7 bases fit TRBD1. CDR1 SEHNR and CDR2 FQNEAQ come from the germline V gene (reference sequence). J was trimmed by 8 bases and V by 1 base; bases with no gene match: 7. The CDR3 contains 14 residues. CDR3 sequence: CASSLDRGLGGYTF. CDR3 DNA: TGTGCCAGCAGCTTAGACAGGGGCCTTGGGGGCTACACCTTC.

The genes are TRBV7-2 and TRBJ1-1; TRBD1 is a possible D gene (5 bases). The CDR3 is 14 amino acids. The V end lost 2 bases, the J end lost 5 bases, and 12 bases lay between the germline ends. The V gene's germline CDR1 is SGHTA and CDR2 FQGNSA. The CDR3 DNA sequence: TGTGCCAGCAGCTTAACCGGGGACGGGACTGAAGCTTTCTTT. This gives the protein CASSLTGDGTEAFF.

This sequence joins TRBV4-3 and TRBJ2-7; possible D gene TRBD1, 6 bases. The V end lost 1 base, the J end lost 3 bases, and 10 bases lay between the germline ends. Germline V gene data show CDR1 as LGHNA and CDR2 as YSLEER. The CDR3 is 14 amino acids. The CDR3: CASSQGTGHYEQYF. CDR3 bases: TGCGCCAGCAGCCAAGGTACAGGGCACTACGAGCAGTACTTC.

The V gene is TRBV19, the J gene TRBJ1-6, with D perhaps matching TRBD1 (6 bases). Trimming removed 5 bases at V and 10 bases at J, with 15 bases between. This CDR3 contains 14 residues. Germline V CDR1 and CDR2: LNHDA, SQIVND (reference sequence). The CDR3 reads CASSPRGAESPLHF. Written as DNA, the CDR3 is TGTGCCAGTAGTCCCCGGGGGGCCGAATCACCCCTCCACTTT.

This CDR3 is CASSLGQANTGELFF. The CDR3 DNA is TGTGCCAGCAGCTTAGGACAGGCGAACACCGGGGAGCTGTTTTTT. The gene calls are TRBV7-9 and TRBJ2-2, with a weak D call TRBD1 (6 bases). CDR1 SEHNR and CDR2 FQNEAQ come from the germline V gene (reference sequence). Trimming took off 1 base at V and 0 bases at J, with 6 bases between the two ends. This CDR3 contains 15 residues.

The V gene is TRBV29-1, the J gene TRBJ2-3; no definite D call. CDR1 is SQVTM, CDR2 ANQGSEA, per germline. The V and J ends lost 4 bases and 7 bases respectively, with 9 bases between them. This CDR3 region has 11 residues. The chain's CDR3 is CSVVGSYTQYF. CDR3 nucleotide sequence: TGCAGCGTTGTTGGGTCCTATACGCAGTATTTT.

V and J are TRBV14 and TRBJ1-2; maybe TRBD1 (6 bases). The CDR3 is made up of 13 amino acids. V lost 4 bases to trimming and J lost 5 bases, with 11 bases between them. Germline CDR1 reads SGHDN; CDR2 reads FVKESK. The CDR3 is CASSPGQSYGYTF. In DNA form, the CDR3 reads TGTGCCAGCAGCCCGGGACAAAGTTATGGCTACACCTTC.

The chain recombines TRBV11-3 with TRBJ2-7, with TRBD2 identical over 8 bases. Germline CDR1 reads SGHNT; CDR2 reads YENEEA. This CDR3 region has 15 residues. V shed 5 bases and J 3 bases; nucleotides not matched to a gene: 9. CDR3 protein: CASSPLAGGRYEQYF. In DNA, the CDR3 is TGTGCCAGCAGCCCCCTAGCGGGCGGTCGCTACGAGCAGTACTTC. Supplemented by reference TRBV11-3 and TRBJ2-7, the full variable domain reads EAGVVQSPRYKIIEKKQPVAFWCNPISGHNTLYWYLQNLGQGPELLIRYENEEAVDDSQLPKDRFSAERLKGVDSTLKIQPAELGDSAVYLCASSPLAGGRYEQYFGPGTRLTVT.

The rearrangement links TRBV9 to TRBJ2-2; D gene ambiguous. Germline V gene sequence: CDR1 SGDLS, CDR2 YYNGEE. This CDR3 comprises 15 residues. Trimming removed 3 bases at V and 4 bases at J, with 13 bases between. The CDR3 DNA sequence: TGTGCCAGCAGCGCCAGCCCAGATCCCACCGGGGAGCTGTTTTTT. Protein sequence: CASSASPDPTGELFF.

The chain links TRBV9 to TRBJ2-7; D possibly corresponds to TRBD2 (5 bases). The ends were cut back, 5 bases at V and 2 bases at J, with 17 bases in the middle. This CDR3 has 15 amino acids. Looked up from germline, CDR1 is SGDLS and CDR2 is YYNGEE. The CDR3 region is CASSPPWGEAYEQYF. The CDR3 DNA reads TGTGCCAGCAGTCCACCGTGGGGAGAAGCCTACGAGCAGTACTTC. Full variable domain (outside the CDR3, taken from reference TRBV9 and TRBJ2-7): DSGVTQTPKHLITATGQRVTLRCSPRSGDLSVYWYQQSLDQGLQFLIQYYNGEERAKGNILERFSAQQFPDLHSELNLSSLELGDSALYFCASSPPWGEAYEQYFGPGTRLTVT.

Note on this clone: Other DNA sequences in this specimen translate into the identical CDR3. The gene calls are TRBV27 and TRBJ1-6, with 8 bases fitting TRBD1. Germline V lookup: CDR1 MNHEY, CDR2 SMNVEV (reference sequence). This CDR3 has 14 amino acids. Unmatched junction bases numbered 2, after V lost 3 bases and J lost 7 bases. As DNA, the CDR3 is TGTGCCAGCAGTTTCAGGACAGGGAATTCACCCCTCCACTTT. Its protein product is CASSFRTGNSPLHF.

This clone appeared once. The chain recombines TRBV9 with TRBJ2-1; tentatively, D is TRBD2 (5 bases). Trimming removed 4 bases from V and 8 bases from J, with 13 bases in between. The CDR3 length is 13 residues. Germline V CDR1 and CDR2: SGDLS, YYNGEE. Here the CDR3 reads CASSPSPGDEQFF. The CDR3 DNA sequence: TGTGCCAGCAGCCCTTCTCCCGGGGATGAGCAGTTCTTC.

This clone was observed a few times. The rearrangement links TRBV6-1 to TRBJ1-2; D call uncertain. The CDR3 runs 14 residues. The V and J ends lost 3 bases and 7 bases respectively, with 15 bases between them. In germline, CDR1 is MNHNS, CDR2 SASEGT. In nucleotides, the CDR3 is TGTGCCAGCAGTGACGAACTCGGACGGAGTGGCTACACCTTC. It codes for CASSDELGRSGYTF.

The J gene is TRBJ2-1, the V gene TRBV6-5, with 8 positions matching TRBD2. Germline CDR1 reads MNHEY; CDR2 reads SVGAGI. Losses at the gene ends were 0 bases for V and 6 bases for J; bases not matched to a gene: 4. The CDR3 spans 15 residues. In nucleotides, the CDR3 is TGTGCCAGCAGTTACTCGGCGGGGGGTTCCAATGAGCAGTTCTTC. It codes for CASSYSAGGSNEQFF.